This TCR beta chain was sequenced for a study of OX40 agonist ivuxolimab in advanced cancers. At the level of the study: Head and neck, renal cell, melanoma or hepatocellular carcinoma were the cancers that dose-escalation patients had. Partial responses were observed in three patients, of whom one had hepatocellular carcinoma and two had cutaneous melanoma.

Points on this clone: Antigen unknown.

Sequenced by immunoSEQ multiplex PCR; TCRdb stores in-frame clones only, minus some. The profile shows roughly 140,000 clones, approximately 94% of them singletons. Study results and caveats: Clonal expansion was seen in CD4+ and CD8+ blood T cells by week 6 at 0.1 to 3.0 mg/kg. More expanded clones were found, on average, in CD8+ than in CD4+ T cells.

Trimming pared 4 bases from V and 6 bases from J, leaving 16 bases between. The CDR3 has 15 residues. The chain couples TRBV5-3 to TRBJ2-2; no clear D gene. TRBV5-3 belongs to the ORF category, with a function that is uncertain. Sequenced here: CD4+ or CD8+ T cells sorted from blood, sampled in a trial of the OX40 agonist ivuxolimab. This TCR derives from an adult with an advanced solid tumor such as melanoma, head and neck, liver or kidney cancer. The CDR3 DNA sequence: TGTGCCAGAAGCCTCCATCCCCGCTATTCCGGGGAGCTGTTTTTT. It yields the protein CARSLHPRYSGELFF.